This T cell receptor (beta chain) was recorded in a study of CD8 T cells in Susac syndrome. With random hexamers, roughly 0.45 to 1 ug RNA was reverse transcribed. A single record per CDR3 protein comes from TCRdb applying MiXCR to the immunoSEQ multiplex PCR reads. This sample yields approximately 120,000 distinct CDR3 sequences, of which around 95% are seen a single time; around 0.2% belongs to the top ten. V was cut by 1 base and J by 3 bases, with 7 bases left in between. Germline CDR1 is SGHVS and CDR2 is FNYEAQ. The length of the CDR3 is 14 residues. Sequenced: CD8+ T cells from PBMCs. This clonotype originated in a human donor with Susac syndrome. V usage is TRBV7-6 and J usage is TRBJ1-5, with D maybe TRBD1 (5 bases). The CDR3 spells CASSLGGPNQPQHF. The CDR3, as DNA: TGTGCCAGCAGCTTAGGGGGCCCCAATCAGCCCCAGCATTTT.